Sequencing of this TCR beta chain was carried out in a study of blood T cell repertoires in COVID-19. Profiling relied on immunoSEQ multiplex PCR, and the TCRdb table lists in-frame clones only, not all of them. The sample records more than 100,000 clones, 75% to 85% being singletons. The CDR3 spans 13 residues. CDR1 is LNHDA and CDR2 is SQIVND in the germline V gene (reference sequence). V gave up 10 bases and J gave up 0 bases, with 12 bases separating them. This chain joins TRBV19 and TRBJ1-1; possibly TRBD1 for D (6 bases). The sample comprised peripheral blood. The source of this sequence is a woman over 75 with acute or convalescent COVID-19. The CDR3 nucleotides read TGTGCCACCCAGACAGGCCTGAACACTGAAGCTTTCTTT. This encodes CATQTGLNTEAFF.